Listed below are T cell receptor beta chains from one sample, sequenced in a study of beta chain features in type 1 diabetes. The table came from immunoSEQ multiplex PCR; TCRdb's copy has only in-frame clones and leaves some out. This sample yields a few hundred thousand clones, of which around a fifth are seen a single time; approximately 0.043% belongs to the top ten. The source material was naive CD4+ T cells from blood. Receptors originate from a woman between 18 and 29 years old in good health. Each CDR3 is given with its conserved first and last residue. D genes are given only for firm matches. Size is stated for part of the rows, as once, few or many counts, or as a class when the clone is expanded.

TRBJ2-5 | TRBV5-6 | NA | NA | 14 | CASSSGGLIETQYF | TGTGCCAGCAGCTCTGGCGGTCTGATCGAGACCCAGTACTTC
TRBJ2-7 | TRBV30 | NA | NA | 12 | CAWSTGSYEQYF | TGTGCCTGGAGTACGGGCTCCTACGAGCAGTACTTC
TRBJ2-3 | TRBV4-2 | few | NA | 15 | CASSQDLTPRDTQYF | TGTGCCAGCAGCCAAGATCTGACTCCAAGGGATACGCAGTATTTT
TRBJ2-6 | TRBV7-6 | NA | TRBD1 | 19 | CASSRDPGTAYSGANVLTF | TGTGCCAGCAGCCGAGACCCCGGGACAGCGTACTCTGGGGCCAACGTCCTGACTTTC
TRBJ2-7 | TRBV10-1 | few | TRBD1 | 11 | CASSSGQGQYF | TGCGCCAGCAGCTCAGGACAGGGGCAGTACTTC
TRBJ2-3 | TRBV6-6 | NA | NA | 13 | CATQSGSTDTQYF | TGTGCCACCCAAAGCGGGAGCACAGATACGCAGTATTTT
TRBJ1-2 | TRBV30 | NA | TRBD1 | 13 | CACQGQGNYGYTF | TGTGCCTGCCAGGGACAGGGAAACTATGGCTACACCTTC
TRBJ2-7 | TRBV29-1 | few | TRBD2 | 15 | CSVGGLAGGQYEQYF | TGCAGCGTTGGGGGCCTAGCGGGGGGGCAGTACGAGCAGTACTTC
TRBJ1-2 | TRBV4-1 | NA | NA | 15 | CASRLISAGNYGYTF | TGCGCCAGCAGATTGATCTCGGCGGGGAACTATGGCTACACCTTC
TRBJ2-1 | TRBV19 | NA | NA | 14 | CASSIGLFGNEQFF | TGTGCCAGTAGTATAGGCCTATTTGGCAATGAGCAGTTCTTC
TRBJ2-7 | TRBV9 | NA | TRBD2 | 14 | CASSVGLAGYEQYF | TGTGCCAGCAGCGTAGGACTAGCGGGGTACGAGCAGTACTTC
TRBJ2-2 | TRBV11-2 | NA | TRBD2 | 15 | CASGRAGAGGGELFF | TGTGCCAGCGGCAGAGCGGGAGCTGGCGGCGGGGAGCTGTTTTTT
TRBJ1-6 | TRBV30 | NA | NA | 12 | CAWSDSDSPLHF | TGTGCCTGGAGTGACAGTGATTCACCCCTCCACTTT
TRBJ2-3 | TRBV18 | few | TRBD2 | 16 | CASSPNLAGEGDTQYF | TGTGCCAGCTCACCAAATCTAGCGGGGGAAGGAGATACGCAGTATTTT
TRBJ2-5 | TRBV18 | NA | TRBD2 | 15 | CASSPPSGREETQYF | TGTGCCAGCTCACCACCTTCGGGGAGGGAAGAGACCCAGTACTTC
TRBJ2-2 | TRBV5-1 | NA | TRBD1 | 15 | CASSQGAGNTGELFF | TGCGCCAGCAGCCAGGGGGCCGGGAACACCGGGGAGCTGTTTTTT
TRBJ2-3 | TRBV30 | NA | TRBD2 | 15 | CAWSTSGGSADTQYF | TGTGCCTGGAGTACTAGCGGGGGGAGCGCAGATACGCAGTATTTT
TRBJ1-2 | TRBV2 | once | NA | 13 | CASSERGSYGYTF | TGTGCCAGCAGTGAAAGGGGTAGCTATGGCTACACCTTC
TRBJ1-1 | TRBV7-9 | NA | NA | 11 | CAGQLNTEAFF | TGTGCCGGGCAACTGAACACTGAAGCTTTCTTT
TRBJ1-6 | TRBV7-8 | NA | TRBD1 | 15 | CASSPRTGSNSPLHF | TGTGCCAGCAGCCCCCGGACAGGGTCCAATTCACCCCTCCACTTT
TRBJ1-2 | TRBV4-1 | NA | NA | 17 | CASSPIMGRQQGWGYTF | TGCGCCAGCAGCCCCATAATGGGCAGGCAGCAGGGGTGGGGCTACACCTTC
TRBJ2-5 | TRBV4-3 | NA | NA | 16 | CASSQDSPSSWETQYF | TGCGCCAGCAGCCAAGATTCGCCATCTAGTTGGGAGACCCAGTACTTC
TRBJ2-7 | TRBV7-2 | NA | NA | 13 | CASSTRARDEQYF | TGTGCCAGCAGCACGAGGGCTCGGGACGAGCAGTACTTC
TRBJ2-3 | TRBV29-1 | NA | NA | 14 | CSVGLGQVQDTQYF | TGCAGCGTTGGGCTCGGACAAGTACAGGATACGCAGTATTTT
TRBJ2-5 | TRBV9 | few | TRBD1 | 17 | CASSVSPGQGERETQYF | TGTGCCAGCAGCGTCAGCCCGGGACAGGGAGAAAGAGAGACCCAGTACTTC
TRBJ2-3 | TRBV5-1 | NA | TRBD2 | 16 | CASSLAGRPGGNTQYF | TGCGCCAGCAGCTTGGCAGGCCGCCCCGGGGGGAATACGCAGTATTTT
TRBJ2-1 | TRBV11-1 | NA | TRBD1 | 13 | CASSYDRVNEQFF | TGTGCCAGCAGCTACGACAGGGTCAATGAGCAGTTCTTC
TRBJ2-2 | TRBV19 | NA | NA | 17 | CASIVNPRPLNTGELFF | TGTGCCAGTATTGTGAACCCTAGGCCCCTTAACACCGGGGAGCTGTTTTTT
TRBJ2-7 | TRBV5-1 | NA | TRBD2 | 15 | CASSFASGPSYEQYF | TGCGCCAGCAGCTTCGCTAGCGGGCCTTCCTACGAGCAGTACTTC
TRBJ2-6 | TRBV11-1 | few | NA | 15 | CASSFWTSGANVLTF | TGTGCCAGCAGCTTCTGGACTTCTGGGGCCAACGTCCTGACTTTC
TRBJ2-1 | TRBV30 | few | TRBD2 | 14 | CAWESGSSYNEQFF | TGTGCCTGGGAAAGCGGGAGCTCCTACAATGAGCAGTTCTTC
TRBJ1-6 | TRBV6-5 | NA | TRBD1 | 16 | CASSYRLTGGDSPLHF | TGTGCCAGCAGTTACAGACTTACAGGGGGCGATTCACCCCTCCACTTT
TRBJ2-1 | TRBV15 | few | TRBD2 | 14 | CATSREVSGSEQFF | TGTGCCACCAGCAGAGAGGTTAGCGGGAGTGAGCAGTTCTTC
TRBJ2-7 | TRBV4-2 | NA | NA | 14 | CASSQSQGAYEQYF | TGTGCCAGCAGCCAATCCCAGGGCGCCTACGAGCAGTACTTC
TRBJ2-7 | TRBV6-1 | NA | NA | 13 | CASSNQPGVEQYF | TGTGCCAGCAGTAATCAGCCTGGAGTGGAGCAGTACTTC
TRBJ2-1 | TRBV9 | NA | TRBD2 | 15 | CASSPRLAESGEQFF | TGTGCCAGCAGCCCCCGACTAGCGGAGAGTGGCGAGCAGTTCTTC
TRBJ1-2 | TRBV7-2 | NA | TRBD1 | 14 | CASSFGQGSYGYTF | TGTGCCAGCAGCTTTGGACAGGGGAGTTATGGCTACACCTTC
TRBJ2-1 | TRBV4-2 | NA | TRBD2 | 16 | CASSQEERGAYNEQFF | TGTGCCAGCAGCCAAGAGGAGCGGGGGGCCTACAATGAGCAGTTCTTC